This is a list of T cell receptor beta chains from one sample in a study of blood T cell repertoires in COVID-19. The protocol was immunoSEQ multiplex PCR, while the TCRdb copy is restricted to in-frame clones and leaves out a portion. The profile covers just over 150,000 clones, with 80% to 90% appearing a single time and 2% to 3% taken by the ten largest. Material: peripheral blood. The receptor source for this set is a woman between 65 and 79 years old with acute or convalescent COVID-19. The CDR3 runs from the conserved cysteine through the conserved F or W. A D gene is named only where the DNA matches it firmly. A row's size may be missing; if present it is once, few, many or a size class.

cdr3_aa cdr3_nt j_call clone_size d_call v_call
CASSERRGGSYNEQFF TGTGCCAGCAGCGAACGCCGGGGGGGCTCCTACAATGAGCAGTTCTTC TRBJ2-1 once TRBD2 TRBV3-1/TRBV3-2
CATSDSPTGEGYTF TGTGCCACCAGTGATTCACCGACAGGGGAGGGCTACACCTTC TRBJ1-2 . TRBD1 TRBV24-1
CASRKGGEGRMVTEAFF TGTGCCAGCAGGAAAGGGGGAGAAGGACGTATGGTCACTGAAGCTTTCTTT TRBJ1-1 once . TRBV2
CSATSGETQYF TGCAGTGCCACTAGCGGAGAGACCCAGTACTTC TRBJ2-5 . TRBD2 TRBV20-1
CASSWQDSSTDTQYF TGCGCCAGCAGCTGGCAGGATTCTAGCACAGATACGCAGTATTTT TRBJ2-3 . . TRBV5-1
CASSPGQGARSSSGNTIYF TGTGCCAGCAGTCCTGGACAGGGGGCCCGTTCGAGCTCTGGAAACACCATATATTTT TRBJ1-3 . TRBD1 TRBV7-9
CASISGGVTDTQYF TGTGCCAGCATATCGGGGGGTGTCACAGATACGCAGTATTTT TRBJ2-3 . TRBD2 TRBV28
CASSLGGQGVRGGYTF TGTGCCAGCAGCTTAGGGGGACAGGGGGTTCGTGGAGGCTACACCTTC TRBJ1-2 . TRBD1 TRBV7-2
CASSDLPGTGRKASYNEQFF TGTGCCAGCAGTGACCTTCCAGGGACAGGGAGAAAAGCTTCCTACAATGAGCAGTTCTTC TRBJ2-1 few TRBD1 TRBV2
CASSLGNRGRPYGYTF TGTGCCAGCAGCTTAGGCAACAGGGGGCGTCCCTATGGCTACACCTTC TRBJ1-2 . TRBD1 TRBV7-2